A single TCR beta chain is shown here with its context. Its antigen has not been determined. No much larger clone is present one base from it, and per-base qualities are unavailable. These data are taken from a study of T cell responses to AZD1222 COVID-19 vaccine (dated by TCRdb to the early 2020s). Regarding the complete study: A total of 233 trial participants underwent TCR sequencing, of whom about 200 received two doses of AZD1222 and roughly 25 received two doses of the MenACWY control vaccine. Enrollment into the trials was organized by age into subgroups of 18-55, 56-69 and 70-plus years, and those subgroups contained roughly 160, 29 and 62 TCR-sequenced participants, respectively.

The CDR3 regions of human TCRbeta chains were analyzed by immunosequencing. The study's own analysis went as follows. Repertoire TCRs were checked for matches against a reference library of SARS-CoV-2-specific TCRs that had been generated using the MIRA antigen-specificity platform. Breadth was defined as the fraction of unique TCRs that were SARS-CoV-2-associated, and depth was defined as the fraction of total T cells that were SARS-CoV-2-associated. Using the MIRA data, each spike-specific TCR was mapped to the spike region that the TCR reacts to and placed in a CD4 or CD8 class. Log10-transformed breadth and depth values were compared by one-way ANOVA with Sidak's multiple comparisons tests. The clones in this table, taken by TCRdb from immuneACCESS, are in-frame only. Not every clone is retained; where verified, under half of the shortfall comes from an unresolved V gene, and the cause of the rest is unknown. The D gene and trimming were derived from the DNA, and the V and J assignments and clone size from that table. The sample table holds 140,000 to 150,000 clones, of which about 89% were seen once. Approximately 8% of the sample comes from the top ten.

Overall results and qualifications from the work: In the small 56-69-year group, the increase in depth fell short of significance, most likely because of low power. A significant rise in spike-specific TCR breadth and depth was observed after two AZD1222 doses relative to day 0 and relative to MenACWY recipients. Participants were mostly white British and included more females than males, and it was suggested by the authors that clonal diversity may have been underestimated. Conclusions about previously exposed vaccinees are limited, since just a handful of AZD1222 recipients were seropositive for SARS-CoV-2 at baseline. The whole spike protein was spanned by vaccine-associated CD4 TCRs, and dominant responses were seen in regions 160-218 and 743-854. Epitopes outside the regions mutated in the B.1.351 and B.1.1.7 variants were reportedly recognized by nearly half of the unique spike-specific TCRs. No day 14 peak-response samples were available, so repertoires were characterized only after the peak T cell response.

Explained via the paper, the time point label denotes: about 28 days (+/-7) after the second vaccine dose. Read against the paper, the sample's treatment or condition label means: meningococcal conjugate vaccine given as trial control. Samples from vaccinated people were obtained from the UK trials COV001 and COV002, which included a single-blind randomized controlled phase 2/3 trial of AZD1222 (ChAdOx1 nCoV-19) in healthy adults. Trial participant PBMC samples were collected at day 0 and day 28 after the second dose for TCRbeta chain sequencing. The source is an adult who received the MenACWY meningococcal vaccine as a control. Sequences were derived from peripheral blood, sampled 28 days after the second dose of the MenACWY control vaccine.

The CDR3 in this case is CASSVSGGASYNSPLHF. The bases are TGTGCCAGCAGCGTCTCGGGGGGCGCATCCTATAATTCACCCCTCCACTTT. The chain couples TRBV28 to TRBJ1-6, with TRBD1 as a weak D call on 6 bases. Relative to germline, V is 6 bases shorter and J is 1 base shorter, with 16 bases between their ends. The germline V gene supplies CDR1 MDHEN and CDR2 SYDVKM. Measured from the cysteine to the phenylalanine, the CDR3 is 17 residues long. Of the read, only the CDR3 DNA is kept; its 51 bases are in frame from base 1.